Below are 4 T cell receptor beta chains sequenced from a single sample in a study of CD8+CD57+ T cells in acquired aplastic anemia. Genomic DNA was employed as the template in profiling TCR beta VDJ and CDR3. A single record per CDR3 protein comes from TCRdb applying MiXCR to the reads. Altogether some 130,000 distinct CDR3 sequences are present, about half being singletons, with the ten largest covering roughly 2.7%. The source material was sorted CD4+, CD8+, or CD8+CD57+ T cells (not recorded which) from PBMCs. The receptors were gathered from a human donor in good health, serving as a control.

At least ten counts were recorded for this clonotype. The CDR3 DNA reads as TGTGCCAGCAGCTTAGTCCTTGAGGGAGCCTCCCTTGAGCAGTACTTC. Protein: CASSLVLEGASLEQYF. The genes are TRBV7-2 and TRBJ2-7, with D possibly being TRBD2 (5 bases). The V end was cut by 1 base, the J end by 7 bases, with 20 bases between. The CDR3 consists of 16 residues. Germline CDR1 SGHTA, CDR2 FQGNSA.

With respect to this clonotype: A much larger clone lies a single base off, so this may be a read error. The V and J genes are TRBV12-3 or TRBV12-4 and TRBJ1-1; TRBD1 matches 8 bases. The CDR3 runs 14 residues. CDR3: CASTRTGLGTEASF. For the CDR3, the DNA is TGTGCCAGCACCAGGACAGGGCTGGGCACTGAAGCTTCCTTT.

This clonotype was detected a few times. The CDR3 here is CAISESDITGYTF. For the CDR3, the DNA is TGTGCCATCAGTGAGTCGGACATTACAGGCTACACCTTC. V is TRBV10-3 and J is TRBJ1-2; weak D call: TRBD1 (5 bases). V lost 0 bases and J 8 bases, leaving 10 bases between the germline ends. In germline, CDR1 is ENHRY, CDR2 SYGVKD. This CDR3 contains 13 residues.

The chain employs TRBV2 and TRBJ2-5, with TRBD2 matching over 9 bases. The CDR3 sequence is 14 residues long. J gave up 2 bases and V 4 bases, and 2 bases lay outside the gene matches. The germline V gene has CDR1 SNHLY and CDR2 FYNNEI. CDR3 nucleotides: TGTGCCAGCAGTGCGACTAGCGGACAAGAGACCCAGTACTTC. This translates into CASSATSGQETQYF. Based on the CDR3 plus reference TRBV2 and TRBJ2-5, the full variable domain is EPEVTQTPSHQVTQMGQEVILRCVPISNHLYFYWYRQILGQKVEFLVSFYNNEISEKSEIFDDQFSVERPDGSNFTLKIRSTKLEDSAMYFCASSATSGQETQYFGPGTRLLVL.